The 14 T cell receptor beta chains given below trace back to one sample, sequenced in a study of blood T cell repertoires in COVID-19. TCRdb's copy holds only in-frame clones and misses some; the assay was immunoSEQ multiplex PCR. The sample lists more than 300,000 clones; about nine tenths were seen once. Sequencing was done on a sample of peripheral blood. These receptor sequences come from a woman aged 65 to 85 with COVID-19, enrolled during active disease.

This chain joins TRBV4-1 and TRBJ1-5; a possible D gene is TRBD1 (6 bases). CDR1 is MGHRA and CDR2 is YSYEKL in the germline V gene. The CDR3 consists of 16 residues. Trimming pared 1 base from V and 0 bases from J, leaving 10 bases between. CDR3 protein: CASSQAPTGSNQPQHF. DNA of the CDR3: TGCGCCAGCAGCCAAGCTCCGACAGGTAGCAATCAGCCCCAGCATTTT.

V and J are TRBV6-4 and TRBJ2-7; tentatively, D is TRBD1 (6 bases). V lost 5 bases to trimming and J lost 1 base, with 12 bases between them. This CDR3 has 14 amino acids. Germline V gives CDR1 MRHNA, CDR2 SNTAGT. CDR3 bases: TGTGCCAGCAGTACATACAGGGTTTCCTACGAGCAGTACTTC. This encodes CASSTYRVSYEQYF.

The V call is TRBV12-3 or TRBV12-4, the J call TRBJ1-1; D possibly corresponds to TRBD1 (6 bases). CDR3 length equals 13 residues. Between the trimmed V and J ends, which lost 7 bases and 1 base, there was a span of 10 bases. The CDR3 spells CASTRGRNTEAFF. In DNA, the CDR3 is TGTGCCAGCACCAGGGGACGGAACACTGAAGCTTTCTTT.

The rearrangement links TRBV7-8 to TRBJ1-5; no reliable D call. The CDR3 length is 16 residues. V was shortened by 1 base and J by 3 bases, with 13 bases between the two germline ends. CDR1 is SGHVS, CDR2 FQNEAQ, per germline. CDR3 sequence: CASSLGSVLSNQPQHF. CDR3 coding DNA: TGTGCCAGCAGCTTAGGGTCAGTCCTCTCCAATCAGCCCCAGCATTTT.

The chain is built from TRBV6-4 and TRBJ1-2; 9 bases map to TRBD1. The CDR3 is made up of 14 amino acids. V was clipped by 0 bases and J by 5 bases; unmatched bases: 1. CDR1 is MRHNA and CDR2 is SNTAGT in the germline V gene. This CDR3 reads CASSDSTGGYGYTF. The CDR3, as DNA: TGTGCCAGCAGTGACTCGACAGGGGGTTATGGCTACACCTTC.

The V gene is TRBV7-9, the J gene TRBJ1-2; the D gene is possibly TRBD1 (6 bases). Germline V gives CDR1 SEHNR, CDR2 FQNEAQ (reference sequence). The CDR3 is 15 residues long. V lost 1 base and J 8 bases, leaving 17 bases between the germline ends. The CDR3 sequence is CASSLERTGWPGYTF. Written as DNA, the CDR3 is TGTGCCAGCAGCTTAGAACGCACAGGGTGGCCGGGCTACACCTTC.

The rearrangement joins TRBV6-5 to TRBJ2-1; 7 bases agree with TRBD2. Germline V gives CDR1 MNHEY, CDR2 SVGAGI. The CDR3 is 15 amino acids. V dropped 6 bases and J dropped 4; count of bases not matched to a gene: 9. The DNA of the CDR3 is TGTGCCAGCAGGCCTTTGGGGGGGGATTACAATGAGCAGTTCTTC. Encoded protein: CASRPLGGDYNEQFF.

This chain connects TRBV21-1 to TRBJ2-5; no DNA check was done on the table's D call, TRBD1. TRBV21-1 is listed as a pseudogene. The CDR3 runs 14 residues. DNA for the CDR3: TGTGCCAGCACCCCGGGACAGCCTCCGTGGGCCCAGTACTTC. Its translation is CASTPGQPPWAQYF.

As DNA, the CDR3 is TGCAGTGCTAGTACTAGCGCAGAGACCCAGTACTTC. This encodes CSASTSAETQYF. The rearrangement uses TRBV20-1 and TRBJ2-5; 7 bases map to TRBD2. CDR1 and CDR2 from the germline V gene are DFQATT and SNEGSKA (reference sequence). The CDR3 extends over 12 amino acids. The J segment lost 4 bases and the V segment lost 3 bases, leaving 2 bases of the junction unmatched.

The rearrangement uses TRBV5-6 and TRBJ1-1, with 8 bases matching TRBD1. V shed 4 bases, J shed 3 bases, and the junction held 5 bases outside the gene matches. The germline gives CDR1 SGHDT, CDR2 YYEEEE. The CDR3 is 14 residues long. Here the CDR3 DNA reads TGTGCCAGCAGCGAGGACAGGGTGGACACTGAAGCTTTCTTT. Its translation is CASSEDRVDTEAFF. Full variable domain (rest looked up from reference TRBV5-6 and TRBJ1-1): DAGVTQSPTHLIKTRGQQVTLRCSPKSGHDTVSWYQQALGQGPQFIFQYYEEEERQRGNFPDRFSGHQFPNYSSELNVNALLLGDSALYLCASSEDRVDTEAFFGQGTRLTVV.

This rearrangement joins TRBV4-3 to TRBJ2-7; no definite D call. CDR3 length: 13 amino acids. CDR1 is LGHNA and CDR2 is YSLEER in the germline V gene. V was cut by 0 bases and J by 4 bases, with 7 bases left in between. CDR3 DNA sequence: TGCGCCAGCAGCCAAGATATCCAGTACGAGCAGTACTTC. Residues: CASSQDIQYEQYF.

The chain recombines TRBV6-6 with TRBJ2-3; D may be TRBD1 (5 bases). Trimming removed 0 bases from V and 3 bases from J, with 13 bases in between. Germline loops: CDR1 MNHNY, CDR2 SVGAGI (reference sequence). The CDR3 is 16 residues long. CDR3 nucleotides: TGTGCCAGCAGTTACTCGGCAGGGTATAGGACAGATACGCAGTATTTT. The encoded protein is CASSYSAGYRTDTQYF.

The rearrangement joins TRBV6-5 to TRBJ1-5, with TRBD1 matching over 8 bases. V dropped 2 bases and J dropped 6; count of bases not matched to a gene: 3. Germline V gene data show CDR1 as MNHEY and CDR2 as SVGAGI. The CDR3 contains 14 residues. For the CDR3, the DNA is TGTGCCAGCAGTTACCGACAGGGGATTCAGCCCCAGCATTTT. Translated: CASSYRQGIQPQHF.

This chain connects TRBV7-6 to TRBJ2-3, with TRBD2 matching over 11 bases. V shed 3 bases and J 2 bases; nucleotides not matched to a gene: 4. CDR3 length equals 16 residues. From germline, CDR1 is SGHVS and CDR2 FNYEAQ. DNA for the CDR3: TGTGCCAGCAGCTTCTTAGCGGGGGGGCTCACAGATACGCAGTATTTT. Its protein product is CASSFLAGGLTDTQYF.